This T cell receptor (beta chain) was obtained from a study of neoadjuvant anti-PD-1 for oral cavity cancer. As to time point: after neoadjuvant nivolumab, at surgical resection. With respect to this clone: Within the sample, other DNA sequences also encode this same CDR3.

Generated by immunoSEQ multiplex PCR, the TCRdb table keeps only in-frame clones and is missing some. In the table there are about 9,500 clones, about 70% of which are singletons. This CDR3 is 13 amino acids long. Germline V gene lookup returns CDR1 MNHNS and CDR2 SASEGT. Trimming left V 4 bases short and J 3 bases short, with 9 bases between. This sequence originates from a person between 40 and 79 years old with oral cavity squamous cell carcinoma. The V and J genes are TRBV6-1 and TRBJ1-1, with D unclear. Material: PBMCs, obtained after nivolumab (anti-PD-1) treatment. CDR3 coding DNA: TGTGCCAGCAGTGCCGGAGGGTACACTGAAGCTTTCTTT. Protein: CASSAGGYTEAFF.